The text below deals with one TCR beta chain. Both subsets, CD45RA+ naive and CD45RA-negative memory, were split from the CD4+ cells. The data derive from a study of shared clonotypes between healthy human individuals. Across the study: Researchers drew samples from two women and a few men aged 18 to 49. Plates per donor: three CD4 naive, three CD4 memory, two CD8 naive, one CD8 memory.

Several immunoSEQ plates received, in even portions, the genomic DNA of each subset. Generated by immunoSEQ multiplex PCR, the TCRdb table keeps only in-frame clones and is missing some. This table holds about 960,000 clones, 76% found once. Germline-derived CDR1 and CDR2 are KGHSH and LQKENI. There are 18 residues in the CDR3. Germline trimming cut 2 bases from V and 0 bases from J; bases unmatched to any gene: 10. This clonotype was sampled from a man aged 18 to 29 in good health. Material: memory CD4+ T cells sorted from blood. As to subset: CD45RA-negative fraction. This chain connects TRBV18 to TRBJ1-3; TRBD1 aligns across 7 bases. CDR3 nucleotide sequence: TGTGCCAGCTCACCAGGGGCAAGAGGGGGCAGCTCTGGAAACACCATATATTTT. Translated: CASSPGARGGSSGNTIYF.